This TCR beta chain was sequenced during a study of cytomegalovirus exposure and HLA in healthy donors. The PCR ran on 60 Vbeta and 13 Jbeta primers. Sequencing was performed with immunoSEQ multiplex PCR; in TCRdb, only in-frame clones are kept and a portion is missing. The table records more than 85,000 clones, under 85% of them present only once. Concerning this clone: The antigen is unknown.

General study results and limits: The investigators catalogued 164 TCR beta chains as cytomegalovirus-associated.

Specimen: PBMCs. The sequence derives from a man aged 25-40 years in good health and CMV-seronegative.

CDR3 region: CASSAAGVYNEQFF. The CDR3 DNA reads as TGTGCCAGCAGTGCAGCGGGAGTCTACAATGAGCAGTTCTTC. The chain has TRBV6-1 and TRBJ2-1, with 8 bases aligning to TRBD2. The V and J ends lost 4 bases and 3 bases, in that order; junction bases with no gene match: 2. The germline gives CDR1 MNHNS, CDR2 SASEGT. The CDR3 extends over 14 amino acids.